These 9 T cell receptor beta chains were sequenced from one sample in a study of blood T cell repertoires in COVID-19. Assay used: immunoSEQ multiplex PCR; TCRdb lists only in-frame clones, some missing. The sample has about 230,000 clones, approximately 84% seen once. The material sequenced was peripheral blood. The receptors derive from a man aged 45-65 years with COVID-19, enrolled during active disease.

CDR3 in DNA: TGTGCCAGCTCACCACCGGCAAGGCGGGCGGCCTGGGGATCCTACAATGAGCAGTTCTTC. It codes for CASSPPARRAAWGSYNEQFF. The chain is built from TRBV18 and TRBJ2-1; D is possibly TRBD2 (5 bases). The CDR3 covers 20 residues. Germline-derived CDR1 and CDR2 are KGHSH and LQKENI. Trimming pared 0 bases from V and 1 base from J, leaving 22 bases between.

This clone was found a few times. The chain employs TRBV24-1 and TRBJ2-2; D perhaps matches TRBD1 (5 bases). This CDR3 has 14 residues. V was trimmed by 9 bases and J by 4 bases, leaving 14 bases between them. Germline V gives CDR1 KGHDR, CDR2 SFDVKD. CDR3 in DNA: TGTGCCACCGAAGGGGATAGGAGCACCGGGGAGCTGTTTTTT. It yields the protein CATEGDRSTGELFF.

In DNA, the CDR3 is TGTGCCAGCAAAGACCCGGGACAGGGGAGTGGCTACACCTTC. Amino acid sequence: CASKDPGQGSGYTF. The genes are TRBV2 and TRBJ1-2; 10 bases line up with TRBD1. CDR1 and CDR2 (germline): SNHLY, FYNNEI. The CDR3 length is 14 residues. Trimming at V came to 7 bases and at J to 7 bases, leaving 9 bases not matched to a gene.

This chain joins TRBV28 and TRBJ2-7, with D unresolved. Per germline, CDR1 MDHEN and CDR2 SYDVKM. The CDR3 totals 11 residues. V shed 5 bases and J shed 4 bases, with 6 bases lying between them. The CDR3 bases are TGTGCCAGCAGTCTCTTATACGAGCAGTACTTC. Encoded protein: CASSLLYEQYF. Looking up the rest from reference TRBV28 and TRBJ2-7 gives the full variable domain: DVKVTQSSRYLVKRTGEKVFLECVQDMDHENMFWYRQDPGLGLRLIYFSYDVKMKEKGDIPEGYSVSREKKERFSLILESASTNQTSMYLCASSLLYEQYFGPGTRLTVT.

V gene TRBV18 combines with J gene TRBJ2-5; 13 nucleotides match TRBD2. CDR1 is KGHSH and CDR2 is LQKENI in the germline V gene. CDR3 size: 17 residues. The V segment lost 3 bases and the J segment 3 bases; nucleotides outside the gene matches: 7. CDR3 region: CASSPNPGTSGKETQYF. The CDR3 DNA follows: TGTGCCAGCTCACCGAACCCCGGGACTAGCGGGAAAGAGACCCAGTACTTC.

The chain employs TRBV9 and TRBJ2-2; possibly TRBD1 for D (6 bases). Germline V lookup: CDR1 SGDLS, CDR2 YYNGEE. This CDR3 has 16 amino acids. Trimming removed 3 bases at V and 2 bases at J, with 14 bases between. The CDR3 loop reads CASSAGQLLNTGELFF. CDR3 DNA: TGTGCCAGCAGCGCAGGACAGTTACTAAACACCGGGGAGCTGTTTTTT.

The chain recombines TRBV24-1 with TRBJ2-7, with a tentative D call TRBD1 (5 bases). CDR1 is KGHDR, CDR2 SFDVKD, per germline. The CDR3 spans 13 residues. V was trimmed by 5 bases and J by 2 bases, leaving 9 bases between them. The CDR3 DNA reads TGTGCCACCAGTGCCGCAGGGACCTACGAGCAGTACTTC. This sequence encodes CATSAAGTYEQYF.

CDR3 sequence (DNA): TGTGCCAGCAGCTTTGCGGGGGGTCCCTACGAGCAGTACTTC. Translation gives CASSFAGGPYEQYF. The chain links TRBV11-2 to TRBJ2-7; 8 bases agree with TRBD2. The trim removed 3 bases at V and 2 bases at J, leaving 3 bases unmatched. This CDR3 spans 14 amino acids. The germline V gene has CDR1 SGHAT and CDR2 FQNNGV.

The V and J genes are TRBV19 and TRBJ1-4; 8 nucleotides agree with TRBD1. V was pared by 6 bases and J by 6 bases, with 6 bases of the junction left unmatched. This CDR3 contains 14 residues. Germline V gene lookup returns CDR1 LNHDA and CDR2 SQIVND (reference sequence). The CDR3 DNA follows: TGTGCCAGTAGCCACGGGACAGGCTATGAAAAACTGTTTTTT. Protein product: CASSHGTGYEKLFF.